This passage covers 2 T cell receptor beta chains from one sample sequenced in a study of cytomegalovirus exposure and HLA in healthy donors. PCR amplification relied on 60 Vbeta primers (plus 13 Jbeta primers). Profiled with immunoSEQ multiplex PCR; TCRdb holds only in-frame clones, not every one. The table shows approximately 89,000 clones, with over 60% occurring only once. The sequenced sample was PBMCs. Receptors were obtained from a man younger than 45 in good health and CMV-seronegative.

This clone was detected only once. The chain has TRBV2 and TRBJ1-1; possible D gene TRBD1, 6 bases. The CDR3 is 16 amino acids. The germline gives CDR1 SNHLY, CDR2 FYNNEI. Trimming took off 6 bases at V and 3 bases at J, with 20 bases between the two ends. This CDR3 is CASSARQASVDTEAFF. The CDR3 nucleotides are TGTGCCAGCAGCGCTCGACAGGCCTCGGTGGACACTGAAGCTTTCTTT.

A few counts support this clone. The chain is built from TRBV30 and TRBJ1-1; D unresolved. CDR1 GTSNPN and CDR2 SVGIG come from the germline V gene (reference sequence). Trimming cost V 0 bases and J 5 bases, with 10 bases left between them. The CDR3 consists of 13 residues. The CDR3 sequence is CAWSVPGNTEAFF. The CDR3 DNA is TGTGCCTGGAGTGTACCCGGGAATACTGAAGCTTTCTTT. Complete variable domain (other parts from reference TRBV30 and TRBJ1-1): SQTIHQWPATLVQPVGSPLSLECTVEGTSNPNLYWYRQAAGRGLQLLFYSVGIGQISSEVPQNLSASRPQDRQFILSSKKLLLSDSGFYLCAWSVPGNTEAFFGQGTRLTVV.